This T cell receptor (beta chain) was documented in a study of neurological immune-mediated disorders. Every sequencing run produced over 170 million TCR-beta sequences that came from 15-18 subjects. MiXCR was run by TCRdb on the 5' RACE reads, yielding one entry per CDR3 protein. The data hold around 50,000 distinct CDR3 sequences, with over 20% observed a single time. In this sample, this clonotype is medium-sized. The antigen is unknown. Trimming removed 3 bases at V and 4 bases at J, with 12 bases between. Germline values: CDR1 DFQATT, CDR2 SNEGSKA (reference sequence). The CDR3 is 13 amino acids. Whole-study results and caveats: Whereas HTLV-1-associated myelopathy showed the most TCR clonal expansion, multiple sclerosis showed the least, with levels below those of healthy controls.

Unsorted libraries were derived from 2 million PBMCs stored at -80 C. Material: PBMCs. The chain carries TRBV20-1 and TRBJ2-5, with D uncertain. The source is a woman in her 70s in good health. Here the CDR3 reads CSASAPLGETQYF. DNA of the CDR3: TGCAGTGCTAGTGCCCCCTTGGGAGAGACCCAGTACTTC.